The 18 T cell receptor beta chains listed next were all sequenced from one sample in a study of T cell responses to AZD1222 COVID-19 vaccine. Repertoires were generated with immunoSEQ multiplex PCR, while TCRdb's copy carries only in-frame clones and drops some. In the table there are approximately 160,000 clones, 92% of which are singletons. The source material was peripheral blood, sampled 28 days after the second AZD1222 dose. The receptors were sampled from an adult who received the AZD1222 COVID-19 vaccine.

In this sample, this clone turned up once. The chain employs TRBV7-9 and TRBJ1-6, with 8 bases fitting TRBD1. Looked up from germline, CDR1 is SEHNR and CDR2 is FQNEAQ (reference sequence). The CDR3 covers 15 residues. Trimming at V came to 1 base and at J to 9 bases, leaving 5 bases not matched to a gene. CDR3 sequence: CASSLGSGGISPLHF. The CDR3 DNA is TGTGCCAGCAGCTTAGGATCAGGGGGCATTTCACCCCTCCACTTT. Full variable domain (missing parts from reference TRBV7-9 and TRBJ1-6): DTGVSQNPRHKITKRGQNVTFRCDPISEHNRLYWYRQTLGQGPEFLTYFQNEAQLEKSRLLSDRFSAERPKGSFSTLEIQRTEQGDSAMYLCASSLGSGGISPLHFGNGTRLTVT.

This clone came up once. The chain has TRBV9 and TRBJ1-6; D gene unclear. Per germline, CDR1 SGDLS and CDR2 YYNGEE. The CDR3 length is 14 residues. V gave up 1 base and J gave up 7 bases, with 9 bases separating them. The chain's CDR3 is CASSVRVANSPLHF. The DNA of the CDR3 is TGTGCCAGCAGCGTAAGGGTGGCGAATTCACCCCTCCACTTT.

The rearrangement links TRBV27 to TRBJ2-3; D perhaps matches TRBD1 (6 bases). Germline-derived CDR1 and CDR2 are MNHEY and SMNVEV (reference sequence). This CDR3 is 15 amino acids long. Trimming removed 5 bases at V and 7 bases at J, with 19 bases between. CDR3 protein: CASSATGIGQHTQYF. The DNA of the CDR3 is TGTGCCAGCAGTGCTACAGGGATAGGGCAACATACGCAGTATTTT.

The chain combines TRBV11-2 with TRBJ1-2; TRBD1 is a possible D gene (6 bases). Trimming removed 3 bases from V and 5 bases from J, with 13 bases in between. In germline, CDR1 is SGHAT, CDR2 FQNNGV. This CDR3 contains 14 residues. DNA for the CDR3: TGTGCCAGCAGCTTTGGTGCAGGGGAATATGGCTACACCTTC. Encoded protein: CASSFGAGEYGYTF. Full variable domain (rest looked up from reference TRBV11-2 and TRBJ1-2): EAGVAQSPRYKIIEKRQSVAFWCNPISGHATLYWYQQILGQGPKLLIQFQNNGVVDDSQLPKDRFSAERLKGVDSTLKIQPAKLEDSAVYLCASSFGAGEYGYTFGSGTRLTVV.

V and J are TRBV10-3 and TRBJ1-1; TRBD1 might be the D (5 bases). The CDR3 runs 13 residues. Germline CDR1 is ENHRY and CDR2 is SYGVKD. Trimming stripped 11 bases from V and 0 bases from J, with 13 bases between. DNA of the CDR3: TGTGCCTCAAAGACAGATATGAACACTGAAGCTTTCTTT. This encodes CASKTDMNTEAFF.

The gene calls are TRBV18 and TRBJ2-3, with D possibly being TRBD1 (6 bases). V gave up 7 bases and J gave up 2 bases, with 10 bases separating them. Germline CDR1 reads KGHSH; CDR2 reads LQKENI. The CDR3 covers 13 residues. The CDR3 loop reads CASFQGPTDTQYF. The CDR3 DNA is TGTGCCAGCTTCCAGGGGCCCACAGATACGCAGTATTTT.

As for this clone: The junction departs from germline at one end; a sequencing error may be responsible. The genes are TRBV7-7 and TRBJ2-1, with 9 bases identical to TRBD1. From germline, CDR1 is SSHAT and CDR2 FNYEAQ (reference sequence). The CDR3 runs to 16 residues. DNA of the CDR3: TGTGCTAGCAGCCGAGAGGGACAGGGTGTTTTTAATGAGCAGTTCTTC. Its protein is CASSREGQGVFNEQFF.

V is TRBV7-9 and J is TRBJ1-1; TRBD1 might be the D (6 bases). Trimming cost V 6 bases and J 1 base, with 15 bases left between them. Germline CDR1 is SEHNR and CDR2 is FQNEAQ (reference sequence). The CDR3 has 15 residues. The CDR3 is CASSDPGHPNTEAFF. The DNA for the CDR3 is TGTGCCAGCAGTGATCCGGGACACCCGAACACTGAAGCTTTCTTT. Based on the CDR3 plus reference TRBV7-9 and TRBJ1-1, the full variable domain is DTGVSQNPRHKITKRGQNVTFRCDPISEHNRLYWYRQTLGQGPEFLTYFQNEAQLEKSRLLSDRFSAERPKGSFSTLEIQRTEQGDSAMYLCASSDPGHPNTEAFFGQGTRLTVV.

This chain uses TRBV6-5 with TRBJ1-1; TRBD1 is a possible D gene (6 bases). Germline CDR1 reads MNHEY; CDR2 reads SVGAGI. Trimming took 2 bases from V and 6 from J, leaving 19 bases between them. The CDR3 totals 16 residues. This chain's CDR3 is CASSYRPLGAGAEAFF. In DNA, the CDR3 is TGTGCCAGCAGTTACCGTCCTTTGGGGGCGGGGGCTGAAGCTTTCTTT.

The CDR3 region has the DNA TGCGCCAGCAGTCCAGGGACACTATCTGAAGCTTTCTTT. Its protein product is CASSPGTLSEAFF. This chain joins TRBV5-1 and TRBJ1-1, with D perhaps TRBD1 (6 bases). V was shortened by 5 bases and J by 6 bases, with 14 bases between the two germline ends. CDR1 is SGHRS, CDR2 YFSETQ, per germline. This CDR3 spans 13 amino acids.

The chain combines TRBV6-6 with TRBJ2-5; D not resolved. The CDR3 contains 14 residues. Germline CDR1 and CDR2: MNHNY and SVGAGI (reference sequence). Trimming left V 10 bases short and J 4 bases short, with 19 bases between. CDR3 sequence (DNA): TGTGCCACCGGGCCATCAGAAAGGACAGAGACCCAGTACTTC. Protein product: CATGPSERTETQYF.

V gene TRBV6-5 combines with J gene TRBJ2-2; unclear D gene. The CDR3 is 13 residues long. CDR1 and CDR2 from the germline V gene are MNHEY and SVGAGI. V lost 4 bases and J 6 bases, leaving 9 bases between the germline ends. The CDR3 loop is CASSLEEPGELFF. CDR3 DNA: TGTGCCAGCAGTTTAGAAGAGCCCGGGGAGCTGTTTTTT.

The rearrangement links TRBV10-1 to TRBJ2-2, with 7 positions matching TRBD2. The CDR3 covers 14 residues. With V trimmed by 7 bases and J by 8 bases, 10 bases remained unmatched. Germline values: CDR1 WNHNN, CDR2 SYGVQD (reference sequence). CDR3 region: CASIVSLGGGELFF. CDR3 sequence (DNA): TGCGCCAGCATCGTAAGCCTGGGAGGGGGGGAGCTGTTTTTT.

A word on this clone: The same CDR3 arises from other DNA sequences in this sample as well. The V gene is TRBV9, the J gene TRBJ2-3; D not certain. V was cut by 0 bases and J by 0 bases, with 2 bases left in between. CDR3 length: 13 residues. Germline CDR1 is SGDLS and CDR2 is YYNGEE. The CDR3, as DNA: TGTGCCAGCAGCGTAGTGAGCACAGATACGCAGTATTTT. This codes for CASSVVSTDTQYF.

CDR3 DNA sequence: TGTGCCAGCAGTTACTCGCCTTTTGGGGAGGGGCAGCCCCAGCATTTT. This gives the protein CASSYSPFGEGQPQHF. V and J are TRBV6-5 and TRBJ1-5; possible D gene TRBD1, 5 bases. Trimming shortened V by 0 bases and J by 7 bases, and 16 bases separated the two germline ends. The CDR3 sequence is 16 residues long. Germline CDR1 MNHEY, CDR2 SVGAGI.

This rearrangement joins TRBV12-5 to TRBJ1-2; 11 nucleotides agree with TRBD1. V was clipped by 2 bases and J by 6 bases; unmatched bases: 5. There are 15 residues in the CDR3. Per the germline V gene, CDR1 is LGHNT and CDR2 is FRNRAP. The CDR3 sequence: CASGLYGTGGHGYTF. The CDR3 nucleotides are TGTGCTAGTGGTTTGTACGGGACAGGGGGGCATGGCTACACCTTC.

The chain combines TRBV6-6 with TRBJ1-1; unclear D gene. Germline-derived CDR1 and CDR2 are MNHNY and SVGAGI (reference sequence). The V gene lost 8 bases and the J gene lost 0 bases, with 7 bases spanning the gap. This CDR3 is 12 amino acids long. This chain's CDR3 is CASRGVNTEAFF. CDR3 sequence (DNA): TGTGCCAGCCGGGGAGTGAACACTGAAGCTTTCTTT.

This clone was picked up one time. The rearrangement uses TRBV6-5 and TRBJ2-7, with 7 bases matching TRBD1. V was pared by 7 bases and J by 1 base, with 4 bases of the junction left unmatched. CDR3 length: 13 amino acids. Germline V gene data show CDR1 as MNHEY and CDR2 as SVGAGI. CDR3 DNA: TGTGCCAGCACAACGGGACAGTCCTACGAGCAGTACTTC. This translates into CASTTGQSYEQYF.